In this sample, the clone carrying this T cell receptor beta chain turned up many times. Antigen specificity is unknown. These data belong to a study of blood T cells in healthy people across ages. With a J-beta primer mix and a sample-barcoded 5' primer, a second PCR ran roughly 6 to 11 cycles. MiXCR was run by TCRdb on the 5' RACE reads, yielding one entry per CDR3 protein. The sample comprises hundreds of thousands of distinct CDR3 sequences, roughly 50% of which are singletons, and over 20% rests with the top ten. The study's findings and limits: Donors of long life had a larger count of naive CD4+ cells and greater diversity than aged donors.

The TCR was taken from a man aged 25 to 40 in good health. The material sequenced was blood.

In nucleotides, the CDR3 is TGTGCCAGCTCACCACCGTCGGCACAAGAGACCCAGTACTTC. It codes for CASSPPSAQETQYF. V is TRBV18 and J is TRBJ2-5; no reliable D call. The CDR3 has 14 amino acids. V lost 0 bases to trimming and J lost 2 bases, with 7 bases between them. Germline CDR1 is KGHSH and CDR2 is LQKENI.